This TCR beta chain came from a study of beta chain features in type 1 diabetes. Of the isolated RNA, all was reverse transcribed, and so the sequenced material was expressed TCRB transcripts. Profiled with immunoSEQ multiplex PCR; TCRdb holds only in-frame clones, not every one. The table lists under 300,000 clones, around a quarter of them singletons. One heparinised draw, averaging roughly 0.12 L, was taken per donor. CD45RO/CCR7/CD25/CD127/CD95/CD27 staining was used to isolate CD4+ naive, central memory, regulatory and stem cell-like memory cells by sorting. This CDR3 comprises 19 residues. Germline CDR1 KGHSH, CDR2 LQKENI. Germline trimming cut 3 bases from V and 7 bases from J; bases unmatched to any gene: 19.

The sequence came from a young man in good health. The sequencing sample was made of central memory CD4+ T cells from blood. The chain employs TRBV18 and TRBJ2-1; 9 bases line up with TRBD1. The CDR3 DNA sequence: TGTGCCAGCTCACCGCCTTTGGGACAGGGCCCTCTAACTGAGAATGAGCAGTTCTTC. Its translation: CASSPPLGQGPLTENEQFF.